This record looks at one T cell receptor (beta chain) sequence and its context. TCRdb's table, derived via immunoSEQ multiplex PCR, lists solely in-frame clones and lacks some. This repertoire shows 120,000 or so clones, around 92% found once; its top ten account for approximately 39%. The CDR3 consists of 13 residues. The germline V gene has CDR1 SEHNR and CDR2 FQNEAQ (reference sequence). Deletions cut 5 bases from V and 3 bases from J, with 10 bases between. The data stem from a study of control samples from healthy donors and cancer patients. The sequence came from a man aged 50-59 years in good health. The chain employs TRBV7-9 and TRBJ1-2; the D is unclear. The sample consisted of blood. The CDR3 protein is CASSPDGHYGYTF. The CDR3 bases are TGTGCCAGCAGCCCGGACGGGCACTATGGCTACACCTTC.